Below are 18 T cell receptor beta chains sequenced from a single sample in a study of cytomegalovirus exposure and HLA in healthy donors. 13 Jbeta primers and 60 Vbeta primers were used for the PCR. TCRdb's copy holds only in-frame clones and misses some; the assay was immunoSEQ multiplex PCR. The sample lists 110,000 to 150,000 clones, 65% to 80% occurring once. The material sequenced was PBMCs. These receptors all come from a woman between 35 and 50 years old in good health and CMV-seronegative.

This rearrangement joins TRBV2 to TRBJ1-5; 10 bases are a match to TRBD1. The CDR3 extends over 18 amino acids. V shed 2 bases and J 0 bases; nucleotides not matched to a gene: 7. In germline, CDR1 is SNHLY, CDR2 FYNNEI. For the CDR3, the DNA is TGTGCCAGCAGTGAATTGGGACAGGGGTCACTTAGCAATCAGCCCCAGCATTTT. Amino acid sequence: CASSELGQGSLSNQPQHF.

The J gene is TRBJ1-2, the V gene TRBV6-5; 10 bases agree with TRBD1. J was trimmed by 8 bases and V by 5 bases; bases with no gene match: 8. CDR3 length: 14 amino acids. Germline CDR1 and CDR2: MNHEY and SVGAGI. CDR3 DNA sequence: TGTGCCAGCAGTCGCACCGGGACAGGGGAGGGCTACACCTTC. Protein product: CASSRTGTGEGYTF.

The chain couples TRBV6-5 to TRBJ2-1; 9 bases match TRBD1. This CDR3 is 11 amino acids long. Germline trimming cut 5 bases from V and 14 bases from J; bases unmatched to any gene: 4. Germline CDR1 and CDR2: MNHEY and SVGAGI. The CDR3 loop reads CASSTRDREFF. The DNA for the CDR3 is TGTGCCAGCAGTACCCGGGACAGGGAGTTCTTC.

The rearrangement uses TRBV29-1 and TRBJ2-1; D may be TRBD1 (6 bases). Germline lookup yields CDR1 SQVTM and CDR2 ANQGSEA. Trimming stripped 0 bases from V and 0 bases from J, with 12 bases between. The length of the CDR3 is 16 residues. The CDR3 protein is CSVEEVLGGSYNEQFF. For the CDR3, the DNA is TGCAGCGTTGAAGAGGTCTTAGGGGGCTCCTACAATGAGCAGTTCTTC.

The gene calls are TRBV27 and TRBJ1-5; 8 bases are shared with TRBD1. The CDR3 runs to 16 residues. Trimming cost V 6 bases and J 2 bases; bases outside gene matches: 9. Per germline, CDR1 MNHEY and CDR2 SMNVEV (reference sequence). CDR3: CASSDRGGLGNQPQHF. In DNA, the CDR3 is TGTGCCAGCAGCGACAGGGGAGGCTTGGGCAATCAGCCCCAGCATTTT.

V and J are TRBV11-2 and TRBJ2-7; D unclear. V was cut by 6 bases and J by 4 bases, with 10 bases left in between. Germline V gene sequence: CDR1 SGHAT, CDR2 FQNNGV. The CDR3 spans 12 residues. The CDR3 loop is CASSSTSYEQYF. DNA of the CDR3: TGTGCCAGCAGTTCTACTTCGTACGAGCAGTACTTC. Together with reference TRBV11-2 and TRBJ2-7, the CDR3 gives the full variable domain: EAGVAQSPRYKIIEKRQSVAFWCNPISGHATLYWYQQILGQGPKLLIQFQNNGVVDDSQLPKDRFSAERLKGVDSTLKIQPAKLEDSAVYLCASSSTSYEQYFGPGTRLTVT.

This clone has just one count. This chain connects TRBV2 to TRBJ2-7; D may be TRBD2 (5 bases). CDR3 size: 11 residues. With 11 bases removed from V and 1 base from J, the gap between germline ends came to 9 bases. The germline V gene encodes CDR1 SNHLY and CDR2 FYNNEI. The CDR3, as DNA: TGTGCCGGCCGGGATTCCTACGAGCAGTACTTC. It specifies CAGRDSYEQYF.

This sequence joins TRBV5-1 and TRBJ1-4; weak D call: TRBD1 (6 bases). The CDR3 totals 18 residues. Trimming left V 4 bases short and J 2 bases short, with 21 bases between. Germline CDR1 and CDR2: SGHRS and YFSETQ. As DNA, the CDR3 is TGCGCCAGCAGCCCGAAGGACAGATCCAGACGGACTAATGAAAAACTGTTTTTT. Translating it yields CASSPKDRSRRTNEKLFF.

The chain joins TRBV9 to TRBJ1-5; D may be TRBD1 (5 bases). The CDR3 loop spans 18 amino acids. CDR1 is SGDLS and CDR2 is YYNGEE in the germline V gene. The V end lost 3 bases, the J end lost 2 bases, and 21 bases lay between the germline ends. Here the CDR3 reads CASSDRAGDPFRNQPQHF. CDR3 DNA sequence: TGTGCCAGCAGCGACCGCGCGGGGGACCCTTTTCGCAATCAGCCCCAGCATTTT. The full variable domain, completed using reference TRBV9 and TRBJ1-5, is DSGVTQTPKHLITATGQRVTLRCSPRSGDLSVYWYQQSLDQGLQFLIQYYNGEERAKGNILERFSAQQFPDLHSELNLSSLELGDSALYFCASSDRAGDPFRNQPQHFGDGTRLSIL.

V and J are TRBV18 and TRBJ1-5, with D maybe TRBD1 (6 bases). CDR3 length: 17 residues. The V end lost 5 bases, the J end lost 0 bases, and 17 bases lay between the germline ends. Germline assignment: CDR1 KGHSH and CDR2 LQKENI. CDR3 region: CASSSRQVGYSNQPQHF. CDR3 DNA: TGTGCCAGCTCATCCAGACAGGTAGGGTATAGCAATCAGCCCCAGCATTTT.

The chain employs TRBV28 and TRBJ2-3; TRBD1 might be the D (6 bases). The length of the CDR3 is 15 residues. Trimming stripped 3 bases from V and 1 base from J, with 11 bases between. Germline V gene sequence: CDR1 MDHEN, CDR2 SYDVKM. The CDR3 loop reads CASSLSTGGTDTQYF. The CDR3 nucleotides read TGTGCCAGCAGTTTGTCGACAGGAGGCACAGATACGCAGTATTTT.

As to this clone: One end of the junction fails to match germline, which may point to a read error. The rearrangement uses TRBV7-9 and TRBJ1-2, with D maybe TRBD1 (6 bases). CDR1 is SEHNR, CDR2 FQNEAQ, per germline (reference sequence). The CDR3 length is 15 residues. DNA of the CDR3: TGTTCCAGCAGCCACCGGGACACAAGTAACTATGGCTACACCTTC. Its translation is CSSSHRDTSNYGYTF.

V gene TRBV28 combines with J gene TRBJ1-5; TRBD1 aligns across 8 bases. V dropped 5 bases and J dropped 7; count of bases not matched to a gene: 7. This CDR3 has 14 amino acids. Germline V gene sequence: CDR1 MDHEN, CDR2 SYDVKM. The CDR3 protein is CASSATGETQPQHF. As DNA, the CDR3 is TGTGCCAGCAGTGCGACAGGGGAGACGCAGCCCCAGCATTTT.

The V and J genes are TRBV5-1 and TRBJ1-6; a weak D match, TRBD1 (6 bases). CDR3 length: 17 amino acids. The germline V and J ends were trimmed by 5 bases and 6 bases, with 21 bases remaining between them. Per the germline V gene, CDR1 is SGHRS and CDR2 is YFSETQ. In nucleotides, the CDR3 is TGCGCCAGCAGATACACCACAGGGATGGGGCCTAATTCACCCCTCCACTTT. This sequence encodes CASRYTTGMGPNSPLHF.

The chain couples TRBV28 to TRBJ2-1; 9 bases map to TRBD2. The CDR3 sequence is 15 residues long. V lost 3 bases and J lost 6; bases outside the gene matches: 6. Germline V gene data show CDR1 as MDHEN and CDR2 as SYDVKM. CDR3 sequence reads: CASSFGGGAVNEQFF. The DNA of the CDR3 is TGTGCCAGCAGTTTTGGCGGGGGGGCGGTCAATGAGCAGTTCTTC.

The chain has TRBV19 and TRBJ2-1; 8 bases are a match to TRBD2. CDR3 length: 13 amino acids. V gave up 5 bases and J gave up 9 bases; unmatched junction bases: 6. CDR1 and CDR2 (germline): LNHDA, SQIVND (reference sequence). For the CDR3, the DNA is TGTGCCAGTAGTCCGCGGGAGGTAGGTGAGCAGTTCTTC. Its translation: CASSPREVGEQFF.

The V gene is TRBV9, the J gene TRBJ1-6; 7 bases align to TRBD1. The J segment lost 5 bases and the V segment lost 6 bases, leaving 8 bases of the junction unmatched. The germline V gene has CDR1 SGDLS and CDR2 YYNGEE. The CDR3 spans 15 residues. The CDR3 DNA reads TGTGCCAGCACGAGGGATACAGGGGATAATTCACCCCTCCACTTT. It translates to CASTRDTGDNSPLHF.

The V gene is TRBV6-5, the J gene TRBJ2-7; 11 nucleotides line up with TRBD1. CDR3 length equals 14 residues. The germline V gene encodes CDR1 MNHEY and CDR2 SVGAGI. Unmatched junction bases numbered 4, after V lost 6 bases and J lost 3 bases. CDR3 sequence reads: CASRSGTGGYEQYF. In DNA, the CDR3 is TGTGCCAGCAGATCAGGGACAGGGGGCTACGAGCAGTACTTC.